Presented here are 8 T cell receptor beta chains from one specimen sequenced in a study of blood T cell repertoires in COVID-19. Using immunoSEQ multiplex PCR, the repertoire was profiled, and TCRdb retains in-frame clones only, with some absent. The sample carries around 200,000 clones, more than 70% recorded once. The sequenced sample was peripheral blood. Every receptor here comes from a man between 50 and 59 years old with active or convalescent COVID-19.

The DNA of the CDR3 is TGCAGCGTTGAAGAGAGGGGGACTAGAGGCGGGGAGACCCAGTACTTC. It yields the protein CSVEERGTRGGETQYF. The chain employs TRBV29-1 and TRBJ2-5, with 8 bases aligning to TRBD2. Trimming took 0 bases from V and 5 from J; bases not matched to a gene: 11. Germline V gene sequence: CDR1 SQVTM, CDR2 ANQGSEA. This CDR3 has 16 amino acids. The full variable domain, in which reference TRBV29-1 and TRBJ2-5 provide the parts outside the CDR3, is SAVISQKPSRDICQRGTSLTIQCQVDSQVTMMFWYRQQPGQSLTLIATANQGSEATYESGFVIDKFPISRPNLTFSTLTVSNMSPEDSSIYLCSVEERGTRGGETQYFGPGTRLLVL.

The chain uses TRBV4-2 and TRBJ2-3; D is ambiguous. The V gene lost 0 bases and the J gene lost 1 base, with 5 bases spanning the gap. The CDR3 sequence is 14 residues long. Germline CDR1 LGHNA, CDR2 YNFKEQ. CDR3 protein: CASSQEPGTDTQYF. DNA for the CDR3: TGTGCCAGCAGCCAAGAACCAGGCACAGATACGCAGTATTTT.

The V gene is TRBV28, the J gene TRBJ2-1; TRBD2 agrees at 11 bases. J gave up 4 bases and V 5 bases, and 22 bases lay outside the gene matches. Germline CDR1 is MDHEN and CDR2 is SYDVKM. The CDR3 loop spans 21 amino acids. CDR3 protein: CASSPDLTSGEEGRGYNEQFF. CDR3 in DNA: TGTGCCAGCAGTCCCGATCTGACTAGCGGGGAAGAAGGGCGAGGTTACAATGAGCAGTTCTTC.

This clone has just a few counts. The rearrangement joins TRBV4-3 to TRBJ2-1; 7 bases line up with TRBD2. V shed 0 bases and J 4 bases; nucleotides not matched to a gene: 6. Germline CDR1 is LGHNA and CDR2 is YSLEER. The CDR3 length is 16 residues. The CDR3 bases are TGCGCCAGCAGCCAAGAGACTAGCCTCACATACAATGAGCAGTTCTTC. Protein sequence: CASSQETSLTYNEQFF.

The chain combines TRBV15 with TRBJ2-1; 14 nucleotides agree with TRBD2. The germline V gene has CDR1 LNHNV and CDR2 YYDKDF (reference sequence). The length of the CDR3 is 14 residues. V shed 8 bases, J shed 7 bases, and the junction held 4 bases outside the gene matches. CDR3 DNA: TGTGCCACCCGGGGACTAGCGGGAGTTAATGAGCAGTTCTTC. This translates into CATRGLAGVNEQFF. Based on the CDR3 plus reference TRBV15 and TRBJ2-1, the full variable domain is DAMVIQNPRYQVTQFGKPVTLSCSQTLNHNVMYWYQQKSSQAPKLLFHYYDKDFNNEADTPDNFQSRRPNTSFCFLDIRSPGLGDTAMYLCATRGLAGVNEQFFGPGTRLTVL.

The V and J genes are TRBV12-5 and TRBJ2-1, with 11 positions matching TRBD2. The CDR3 is 14 amino acids. V dropped 9 bases and J dropped 5; count of bases not matched to a gene: 6. The V gene's germline CDR1 is LGHNT and CDR2 FRNRAP. CDR3 bases: TGTGCTAGCAGTACTAGCGGGGGTAACAATGAGCAGTTCTTC. This translates into CASSTSGGNNEQFF.

This chain connects TRBV20-1 to TRBJ1-3; weak D call: TRBD1 (5 bases). This CDR3 is 15 amino acids long. The germline V gene has CDR1 DFQATT and CDR2 SNEGSKA (reference sequence). Deletions cut 3 bases from V and 0 bases from J, with 12 bases between. This CDR3 reads CSASRGPVSGNTIYF. Written as DNA, the CDR3 is TGCAGTGCTAGTAGGGGTCCCGTCTCTGGAAACACCATATATTTT.

This chain joins TRBV12-5 and TRBJ2-5; the match to TRBD2 covers 8 bases. The V segment lost 5 bases and the J segment 9 bases; nucleotides outside the gene matches: 17. Per the germline V gene, CDR1 is LGHNT and CDR2 is FRNRAP. The CDR3 is 16 amino acids. CDR3 residues: CASGPMNSGTSRPQYF. For the CDR3, the DNA is TGTGCTAGTGGTCCTATGAATTCCGGGACTAGTCGACCCCAGTACTTC. The full variable domain, in which reference TRBV12-5 and TRBJ2-5 provide the parts outside the CDR3, is DARVTQTPRHKVTEMGQEVTMRCQPILGHNTVFWYRQTMMQGLELLAYFRNRAPLDDSGMPKDRFSAEMPDATLATLKIQPSEPRDSAVYFCASGPMNSGTSRPQYFGPGTRLLVL.